This TCR beta chain was obtained from a study of blood T cell repertoires in COVID-19. Study as a whole: PBMCs, B-cell-depleted T cells, or T cells were the source of the cDNA or gDNA that made up the material.

Germline CDR1 SGHTA, CDR2 FQGNSA. V was pared by 0 bases and J by 2 bases, with 7 bases between. CDR3 size: 14 residues. A single count supports this clone. This CDR3 is also generated by other DNA sequences in the sample. The protocol was immunoSEQ multiplex PCR, while the TCRdb copy is restricted to in-frame clones and leaves out a portion. The sample carries roughly 230,000 clones, 70% to 90% recorded once. The receptor comes from an older woman with active or convalescent COVID-19. Source material: peripheral blood. This chain links TRBV7-2 with TRBJ1-2; maybe TRBD1 (5 bases). The CDR3 DNA reads TGTGCCAGCAGCTTAGCCGCAGGGAACTATGGCTACACCTTC. It translates to CASSLAAGNYGYTF.